This T cell receptor (beta chain) was captured by sequencing in a study of shared clonotypes between healthy human individuals (dated by TCRdb to the early 2020s). For context, the study as a whole: The cohort comprised a couple of women and three men aged 18 to 49 years. Per donor, three plates each were used for CD4 naive and CD4 memory, two for CD8 naive, and one for CD8 memory. The study deeply sequenced blood TCR repertoires of five healthy adults to estimate repertoire size and the extent of clonotype sharing between individuals. To increase sequencing depth and limit assay-specific biases, TCR repertoire library preparation and sequencing were carried out by different laboratories using diverse techniques. Each donor's leukapheresis produced roughly between about 0.8 and 8.9 billion PBMCs.

TCR CDR3 regions were amplified from genomic DNA by multiplex PCR using the deep immunoSEQ assay. Extracted genomic DNA from each cell subset was spread evenly across all wells of several immunoSEQ 96-well plates, with each plate serving as a replicate. For sorted subsets, approximately 200 ng of genomic DNA, equivalent to 25,000 to 35,000 T cell genomes, went into each replicate PCR. Purified libraries were quantified with a Qubit 3.0 fluorometer, sized on a Bioanalyzer 2100, and re-quantified with the KAPA Library Quantification kit. Each immunoSEQ 96-well plate was sequenced on its own single-read 150-cycle Illumina NextSeq 550 flow cell. In the source study's methods: Because the immunoSEQ output included only junctional sequences and no quality scores, the filtering could not be the same as the filtering used for full-length reads. To assign V/J genes and CDR3, sequences were annotated using PyIR, a Python wrapper for IgBLAST v1.9, with IMGT germline references. Any read was removed if the V/J assignment was weak (E-value above 1e-6), the CDR3 was missing, or the read contained stop codons, out-of-frame junctions, or ambiguous translated residues. V3J clonotypes were defined as sequences sharing the same inferred V gene, J gene, and CDR3 amino acid sequence. To compute the percentage overlap between repertoires, the number of shared unique clonotypes was divided by the size of the smaller repertoire. RTK rarefaction, the Chao1 estimator, and Recon v2.1 estimates of unobserved clonotypes were used to assess repertoire richness. Generation probabilities were computed with OLGA for all TCRbeta clonotypes obtained by the gDNA method from several donors. The table comes from immuneACCESS by way of TCRdb, which keeps in-frame sequences with V and J called. Part of the clones is missing from these tables; in studies checked, under half for an unresolved V gene and the rest for unknown reasons. The V and J calls and clone size are taken from that table; D and trimming were inferred from the DNA. This sample holds 1.5 million to 2.5 million clones; less than 95% were observed only once. The leading ten clones occupy around 1.2% of the sample.

Results the study describes overall, beyond this receptor: Compared with non-shared clonotypes, clonotypes shared by all four sorted-subset donors had higher generation probabilities. Sampling was restricted to blood, and TCR repertoires in tissue are likely to differ from TCR repertoires in blood. Estimated clonotype richness was generally larger for naive than for memory subsets. The genetic and exposure-history diversity represented was limited by the small number of donors. Across four donors, roughly 5.1% of naive CD4, around 3.3% of naive CD8, approximately 2.5% of memory CD4, and approximately 0.4% of memory CD8 clonotypes were shared. Pairwise subsampling indicated that sequencing depth was expected to affect the degree of clonotype sharing among donors. Even with the large sequencing depth, rarefaction of the sorted-subset datasets indicated that sequencing was incomplete.

In the germline V gene (reference sequence), CDR1 corresponds to PRHDT and CDR2 to FYEKMQ. Measured from the cysteine to the phenylalanine, the CDR3 is 13 residues long. The entry retains the CDR3 DNA only, 39 bases that are in frame from base 1. Trimming removed 3 bases from V and 6 bases from J; the gene matches leave 4 bases unexplained. CD8 naive samples were CD45RO-negative cells positively selected for CCR7, giving a CD45RA+CCR7+ population that excluded TemRA cells. The donors were healthy, HIV-negative adults who had no recently reported acute infections or vaccinations. Only Caucasian adults living in Nashville, Tennessee, USA were represented among the donors. After blood collection by leukapheresis, PBMCs were isolated using Ficoll-Histopaque density gradient centrifugation and then cryopreserved in the vapor phase of liquid nitrogen. Analytical flow cytometry was used to check the purity and quantity of every magnetically sorted T cell population. Each sorted fraction had its genomic DNA isolated and then quantified by UV absorbance on a Nanodrop 2000c.

A remark on this clone: Its antigen is currently not known. No much larger clone is present one base from it, and per-base qualities are unavailable.

Sequencing was performed on naive CD8+ T cells sorted from blood. In light of the paper, this sample's cell subset or site label describes: CD45RA+CCR7+. The chain was built from TRBV13 and TRBJ1-2; the central 7 bases match TRBD1. The TCR comes from a man between 18 and 29 years old in good health. The CDR3 region reads CASSFEGAHGYTF. The DNA sequence is TGTGCCAGCAGCTTTGAGGGGGCTCATGGCTACACCTTC.